The T cell receptor beta chain under discussion was sequenced for a study of blood T cell repertoires in COVID-19. In the study overall: Sites across the United States, Italy and Spain contributed samples from acute and convalescent COVID-19. PBMCs, B-cell-depleted T cells, or T cells were the source of the cDNA or gDNA that made up the material.

The CDR3 runs to 16 residues. Germline V gene data show CDR1 as SGHVS and CDR2 as FQNEAQ. The ends were cut back, 2 bases at V and 6 bases at J, with 14 bases in the middle. Study processing details: Counts of nucleated cells, estimated from reference gene primer amplification, were obtained. Generated by immunoSEQ multiplex PCR, the TCRdb table keeps only in-frame clones and is missing some. The V and J calls and clone size were taken over from that table, and D and trimming were inferred from the DNA. This repertoire shows about 170,000 clones, 85% found once; its top ten account for over 7%. Patients of the Seattle cohort, enrolled during active infection, were followed longitudinally.

This receptor was identified in an elderly woman with COVID-19, enrolled during active disease. The specimen was peripheral blood. The chain employs TRBV7-8 and TRBJ2-6, with D possibly being TRBD2 (6 bases). Here the CDR3 DNA reads TGTGCCAGCAGCTTATTAAGCGGGCCCCTGGCCAACGTCCTGACTTTC. Protein: CASSLLSGPLANVLTF.